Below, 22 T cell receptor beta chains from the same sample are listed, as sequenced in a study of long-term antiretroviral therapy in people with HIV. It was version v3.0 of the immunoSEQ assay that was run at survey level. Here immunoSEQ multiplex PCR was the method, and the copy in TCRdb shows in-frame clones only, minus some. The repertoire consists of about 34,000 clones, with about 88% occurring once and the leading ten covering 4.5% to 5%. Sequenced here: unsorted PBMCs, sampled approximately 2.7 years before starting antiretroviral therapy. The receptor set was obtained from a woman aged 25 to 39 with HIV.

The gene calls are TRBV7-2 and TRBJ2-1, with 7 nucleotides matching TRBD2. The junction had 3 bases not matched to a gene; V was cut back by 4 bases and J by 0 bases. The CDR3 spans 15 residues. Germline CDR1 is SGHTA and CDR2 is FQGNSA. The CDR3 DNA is TGTGCCAGCAGCTCCGGGGGGAACTCCTACAATGAGCAGTTCTTC. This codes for CASSSGGNSYNEQFF.

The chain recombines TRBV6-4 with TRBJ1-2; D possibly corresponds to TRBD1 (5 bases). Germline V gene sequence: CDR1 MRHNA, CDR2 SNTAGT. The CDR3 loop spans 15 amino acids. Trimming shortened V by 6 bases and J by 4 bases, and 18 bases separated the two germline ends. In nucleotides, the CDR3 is TGTGCCAGCAGCCAAAGCTCTACAGGAGCCTATGGCTACACCTTC. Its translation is CASSQSSTGAYGYTF.

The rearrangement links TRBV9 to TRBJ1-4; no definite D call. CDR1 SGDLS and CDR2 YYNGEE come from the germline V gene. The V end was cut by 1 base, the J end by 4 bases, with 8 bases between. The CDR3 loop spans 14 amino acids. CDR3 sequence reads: CASSVSSFNEKLFF. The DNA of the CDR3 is TGTGCCAGCAGCGTATCCAGTTTTAATGAAAAACTGTTTTTT.

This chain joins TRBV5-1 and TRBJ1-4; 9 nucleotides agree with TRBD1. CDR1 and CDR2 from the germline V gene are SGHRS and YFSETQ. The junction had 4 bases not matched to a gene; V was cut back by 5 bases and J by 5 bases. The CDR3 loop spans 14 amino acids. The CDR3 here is CASSSGTGNEKLFF. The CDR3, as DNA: TGCGCCAGCAGTTCCGGGACAGGGAATGAAAAACTGTTTTTT.

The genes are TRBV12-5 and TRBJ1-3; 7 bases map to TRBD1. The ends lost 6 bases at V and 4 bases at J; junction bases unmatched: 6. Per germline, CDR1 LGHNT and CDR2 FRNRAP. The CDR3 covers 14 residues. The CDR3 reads CASGIGTEGNTIYF. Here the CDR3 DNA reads TGTGCTAGTGGGATTGGGACAGAAGGAAACACCATATATTTT.

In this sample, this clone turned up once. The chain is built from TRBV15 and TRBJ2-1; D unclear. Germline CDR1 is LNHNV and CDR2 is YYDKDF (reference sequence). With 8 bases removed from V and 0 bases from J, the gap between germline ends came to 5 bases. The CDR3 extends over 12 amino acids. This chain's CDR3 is CATLGSYNEQFF. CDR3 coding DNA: TGTGCCACCTTAGGCTCCTACAATGAGCAGTTCTTC.

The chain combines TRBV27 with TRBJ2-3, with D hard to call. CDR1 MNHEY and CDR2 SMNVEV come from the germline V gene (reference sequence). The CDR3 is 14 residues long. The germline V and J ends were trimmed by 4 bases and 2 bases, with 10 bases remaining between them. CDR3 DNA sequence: TGTGCCAGCAGTTCTCGCCAGTCCACAGATACGCAGTATTTT. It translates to CASSSRQSTDTQYF.

Here the CDR3 DNA reads TGTGCCAGCAGCTTAAATGGACAGGGTCAAGTCAATGGCTACACCTTC. Translated, it gives CASSLNGQGQVNGYTF. V gene TRBV7-3 combines with J gene TRBJ1-2; 8 bases align to TRBD1. Germline CDR1 is SGHTA and CDR2 is FQGTGA. V trimming: 1 base; J trimming: 6 bases; junction bases outside the gene matches: 10. The CDR3 is 16 amino acids.

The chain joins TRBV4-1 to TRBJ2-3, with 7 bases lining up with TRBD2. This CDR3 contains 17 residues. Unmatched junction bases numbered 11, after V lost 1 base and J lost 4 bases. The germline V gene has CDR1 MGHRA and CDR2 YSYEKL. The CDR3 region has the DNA TGCGCCAGCAGCCAAGCCCCGGGGGGTCCCCCCGCAGATACGCAGTATTTT. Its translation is CASSQAPGGPPADTQYF.

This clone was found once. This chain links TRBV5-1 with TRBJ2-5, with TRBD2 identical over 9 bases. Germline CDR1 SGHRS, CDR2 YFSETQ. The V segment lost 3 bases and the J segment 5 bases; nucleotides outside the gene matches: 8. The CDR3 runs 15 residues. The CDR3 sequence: CASSSVGLAGETQYF. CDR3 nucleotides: TGCGCCAGCAGCTCGGTCGGGCTAGCGGGGGAGACCCAGTACTTC. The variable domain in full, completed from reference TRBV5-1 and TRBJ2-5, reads KAGVTQTPRYLIKTRGQQVTLSCSPISGHRSVSWYQQTPGQGLQFLFEYFSETQRNKGNFPGRFSGRQFSNSRSEMNVSTLELGDSALYLCASSSVGLAGETQYFGPGTRLLVL.

The CDR3 DNA reads as TGTGCCAGCAGCCCTACATTCAGGGCGAGCTACACCTTC. Amino acid sequence: CASSPTFRASYTF. This chain uses TRBV7-9 with TRBJ1-2, with TRBD1 as a possible D gene (5 bases). The V gene lost 5 bases and the J gene lost 9 bases, with 16 bases spanning the gap. Germline CDR1 is SEHNR and CDR2 is FQNEAQ (reference sequence). The CDR3 extends over 13 amino acids.

CDR3 sequence reads: CASSLWSGNEQFF. In DNA, the CDR3 is TGTGCCAGCAGTTTATGGTCAGGGAATGAGCAGTTCTTC. The V gene is TRBV27, the J gene TRBJ2-1, with a tentative D call TRBD1 (5 bases). This CDR3 comprises 13 residues. The V gene's germline CDR1 is MNHEY and CDR2 SMNVEV (reference sequence). Trimming pared 1 base from V and 7 bases from J, leaving 8 bases between.

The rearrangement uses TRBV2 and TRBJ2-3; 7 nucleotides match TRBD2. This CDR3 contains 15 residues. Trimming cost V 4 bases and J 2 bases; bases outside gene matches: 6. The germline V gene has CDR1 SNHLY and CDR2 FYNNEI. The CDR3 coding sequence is TGTGCCAGCAGTGTGAGGGCGGGGGTCACAGATACGCAGTATTTT. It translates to CASSVRAGVTDTQYF.

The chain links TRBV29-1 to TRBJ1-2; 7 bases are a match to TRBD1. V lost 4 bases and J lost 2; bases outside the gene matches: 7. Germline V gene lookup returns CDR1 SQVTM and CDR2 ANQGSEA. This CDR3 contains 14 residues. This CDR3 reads CSVARDSNNYGYTF. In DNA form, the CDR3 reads TGCAGCGTTGCCCGGGACAGTAACAACTATGGCTACACCTTC.

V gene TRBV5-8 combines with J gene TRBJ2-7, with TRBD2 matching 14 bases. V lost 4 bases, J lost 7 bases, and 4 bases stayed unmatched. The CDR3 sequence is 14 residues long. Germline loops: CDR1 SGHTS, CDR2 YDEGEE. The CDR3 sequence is CASSPGLAGEEQYV. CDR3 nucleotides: TGTGCCAGCAGCCCGGGACTAGCGGGGGAAGAGCAGTACGTC.

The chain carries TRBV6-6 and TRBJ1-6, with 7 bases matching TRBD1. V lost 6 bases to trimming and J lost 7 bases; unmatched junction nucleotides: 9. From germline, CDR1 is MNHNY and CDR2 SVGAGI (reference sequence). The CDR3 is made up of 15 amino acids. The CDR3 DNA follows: TGTGCCAGCAGACCGACAGGGAATGTAAATTCACCCCTCCACTTT. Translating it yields CASRPTGNVNSPLHF.

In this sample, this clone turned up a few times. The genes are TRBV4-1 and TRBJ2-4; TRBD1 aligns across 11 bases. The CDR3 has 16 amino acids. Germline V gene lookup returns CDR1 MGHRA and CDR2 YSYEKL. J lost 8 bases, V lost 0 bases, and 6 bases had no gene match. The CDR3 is CASSQDRTGGWDIQYF. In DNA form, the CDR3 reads TGCGCCAGCAGCCAAGATAGGACAGGGGGCTGGGACATTCAGTACTTC.

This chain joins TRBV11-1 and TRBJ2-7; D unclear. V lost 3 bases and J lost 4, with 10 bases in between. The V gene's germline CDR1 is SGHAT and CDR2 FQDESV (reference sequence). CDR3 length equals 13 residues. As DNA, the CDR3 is TGTGCCAGCAGCTTCGGCTCAGTATACGAGCAGTACGTC. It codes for CASSFGSVYEQYV.

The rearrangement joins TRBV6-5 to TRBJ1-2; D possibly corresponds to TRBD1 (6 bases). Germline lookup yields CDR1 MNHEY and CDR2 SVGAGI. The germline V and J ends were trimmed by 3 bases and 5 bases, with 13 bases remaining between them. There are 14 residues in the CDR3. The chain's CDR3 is CASSYQGMDYGYTF. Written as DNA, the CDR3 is TGTGCCAGCAGTTATCAGGGGATGGATTATGGCTACACCTTC.

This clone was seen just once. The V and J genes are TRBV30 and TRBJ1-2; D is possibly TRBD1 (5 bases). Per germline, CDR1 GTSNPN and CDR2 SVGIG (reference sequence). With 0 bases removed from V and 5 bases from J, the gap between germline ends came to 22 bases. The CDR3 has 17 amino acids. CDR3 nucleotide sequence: TGTGCCTGGAGTGTAACAGGAGTCGTTCTCGACGCTTATGGCTACACCTTC. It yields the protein CAWSVTGVVLDAYGYTF.

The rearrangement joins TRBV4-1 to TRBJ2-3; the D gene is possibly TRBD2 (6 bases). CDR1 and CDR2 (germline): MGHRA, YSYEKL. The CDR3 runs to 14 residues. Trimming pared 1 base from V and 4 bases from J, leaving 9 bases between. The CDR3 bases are TGCGCCAGCAGCCAAGCCCCGGGGGCAGATACGCAGTATTTT. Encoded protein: CASSQAPGADTQYF.

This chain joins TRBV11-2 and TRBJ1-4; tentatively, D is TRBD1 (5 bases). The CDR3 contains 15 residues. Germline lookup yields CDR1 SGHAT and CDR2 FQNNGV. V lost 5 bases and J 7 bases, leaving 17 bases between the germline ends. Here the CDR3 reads CASSPHRTGGEKLFF. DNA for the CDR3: TGTGCCAGCAGCCCACATCGGACCGGGGGTGAAAAACTGTTTTTT.